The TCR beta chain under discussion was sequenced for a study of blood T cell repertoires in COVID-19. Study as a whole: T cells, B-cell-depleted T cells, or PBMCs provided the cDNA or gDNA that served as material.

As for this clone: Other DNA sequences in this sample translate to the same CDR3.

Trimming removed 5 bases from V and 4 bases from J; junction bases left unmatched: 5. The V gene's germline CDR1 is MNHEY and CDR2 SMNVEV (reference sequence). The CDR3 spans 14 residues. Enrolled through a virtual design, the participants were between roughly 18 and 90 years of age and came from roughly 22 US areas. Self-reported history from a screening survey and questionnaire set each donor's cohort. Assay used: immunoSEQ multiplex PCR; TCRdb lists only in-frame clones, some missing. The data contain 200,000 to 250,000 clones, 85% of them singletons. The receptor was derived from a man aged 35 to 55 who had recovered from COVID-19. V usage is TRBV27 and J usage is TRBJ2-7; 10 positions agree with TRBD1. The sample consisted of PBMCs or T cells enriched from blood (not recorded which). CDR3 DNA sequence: TGTGCCAGCAGTCCCCGGACAGGGGGTTACGAGCAGTACTTC. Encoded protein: CASSPRTGGYEQYF.